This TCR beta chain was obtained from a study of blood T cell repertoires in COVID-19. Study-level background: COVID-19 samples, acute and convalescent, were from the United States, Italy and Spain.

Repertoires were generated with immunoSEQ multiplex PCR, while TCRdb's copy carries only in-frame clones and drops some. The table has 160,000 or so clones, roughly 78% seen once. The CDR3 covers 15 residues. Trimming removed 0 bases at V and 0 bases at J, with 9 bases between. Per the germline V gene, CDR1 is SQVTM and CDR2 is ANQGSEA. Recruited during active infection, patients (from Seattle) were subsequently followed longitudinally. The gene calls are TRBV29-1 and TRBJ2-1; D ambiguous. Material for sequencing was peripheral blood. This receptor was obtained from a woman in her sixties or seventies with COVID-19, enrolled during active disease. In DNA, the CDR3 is TGCAGCGTTGAAGAGATAGTAAGCTCCTACAATGAGCAGTTCTTC. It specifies CSVEEIVSSYNEQFF.